Given below is one T cell receptor beta chain in context. V lost 2 bases and J lost 2, with 7 bases in between. The germline gives CDR1 SNHLY, CDR2 FYNNEI. This CDR3 has 13 amino acids. This sample was taken from a study of control samples from healthy donors and cancer patients. TCRdb keeps only in-frame clones here, not all; method: immunoSEQ multiplex PCR. Of over 15,000 clones in the sample, approximately 82% were seen once. The chain employs TRBV2 and TRBJ2-7; D might be TRBD2 (5 bases). The sequencing sample was made of PBMCs. This sequence was found in a man at least 80 years old with head and neck cancer. The CDR3 reads CASSELAAYEQYF. DNA of the CDR3: TGTGCCAGCAGTGAACTAGCAGCCTACGAGCAGTACTTC.